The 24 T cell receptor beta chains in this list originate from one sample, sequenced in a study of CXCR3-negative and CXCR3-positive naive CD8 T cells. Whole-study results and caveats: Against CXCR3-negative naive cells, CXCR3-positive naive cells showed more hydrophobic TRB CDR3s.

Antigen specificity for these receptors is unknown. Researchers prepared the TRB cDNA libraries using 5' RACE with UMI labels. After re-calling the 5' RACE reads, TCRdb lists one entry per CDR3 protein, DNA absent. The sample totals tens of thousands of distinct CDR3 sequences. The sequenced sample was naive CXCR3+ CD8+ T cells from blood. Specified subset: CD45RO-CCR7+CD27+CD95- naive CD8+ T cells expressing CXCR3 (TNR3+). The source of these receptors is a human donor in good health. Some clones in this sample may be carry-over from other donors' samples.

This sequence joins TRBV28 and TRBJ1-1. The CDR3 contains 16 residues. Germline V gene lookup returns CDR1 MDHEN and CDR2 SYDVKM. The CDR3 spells CASSKMGWQGGTEAFF.

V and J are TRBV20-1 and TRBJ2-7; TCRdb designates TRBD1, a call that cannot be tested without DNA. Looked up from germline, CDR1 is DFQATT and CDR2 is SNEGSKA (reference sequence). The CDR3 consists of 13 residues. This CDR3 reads CSASGTGVDEQYF.

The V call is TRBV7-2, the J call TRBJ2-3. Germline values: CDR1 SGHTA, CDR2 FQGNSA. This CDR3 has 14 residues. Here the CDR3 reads CASSLGRTPDTQYF.

The CDR3 sequence: CSASGKSSYNEQFF. The V call is TRBV20-1, the J call TRBJ2-1. This CDR3 spans 14 amino acids. Germline CDR1 and CDR2: DFQATT and SNEGSKA (reference sequence).

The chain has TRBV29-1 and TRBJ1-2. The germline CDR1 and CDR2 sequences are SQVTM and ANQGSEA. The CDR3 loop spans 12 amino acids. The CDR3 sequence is CSVEGTEDGYTF. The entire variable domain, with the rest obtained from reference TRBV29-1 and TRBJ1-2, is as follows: SAVISQKPSRDICQRGTSLTIQCQVDSQVTMMFWYRQQPGQSLTLIATANQGSEATYESGFVIDKFPISRPNLTFSTLTVSNMSPEDSSIYLCSVEGTEDGYTFGSGTRLTVV.

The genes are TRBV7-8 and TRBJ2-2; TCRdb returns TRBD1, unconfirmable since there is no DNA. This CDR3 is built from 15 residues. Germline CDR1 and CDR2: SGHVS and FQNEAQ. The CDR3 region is CASSLGQGYTGELFF. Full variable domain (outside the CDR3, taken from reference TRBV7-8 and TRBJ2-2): GAGVSQSPRYKVAKRGQDVALRCDPISGHVSLFWYQQALGQGPEFLTYFQNEAQLDKSGLPSDRFFAERPEGSVSTLKIQRTQQEDSAVYLCASSLGQGYTGELFFGEGSRLTVL.

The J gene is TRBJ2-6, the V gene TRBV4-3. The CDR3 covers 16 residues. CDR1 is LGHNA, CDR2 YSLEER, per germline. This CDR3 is CASSQDGLSGANVLTF.

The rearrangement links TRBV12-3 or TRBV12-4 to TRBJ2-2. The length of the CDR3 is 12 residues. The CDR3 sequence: CASSFPWEELFF.

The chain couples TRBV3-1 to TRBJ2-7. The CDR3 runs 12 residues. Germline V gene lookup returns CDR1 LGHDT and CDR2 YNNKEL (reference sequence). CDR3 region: CASSQGPNEQYF.

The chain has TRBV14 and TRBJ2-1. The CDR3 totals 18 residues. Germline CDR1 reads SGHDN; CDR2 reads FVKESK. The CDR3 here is CASSQDRGQGGSYNEQFF.

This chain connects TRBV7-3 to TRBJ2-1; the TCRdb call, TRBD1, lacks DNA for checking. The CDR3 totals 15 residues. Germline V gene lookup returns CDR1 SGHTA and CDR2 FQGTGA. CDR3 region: CASSLRPGTYNEQFF.

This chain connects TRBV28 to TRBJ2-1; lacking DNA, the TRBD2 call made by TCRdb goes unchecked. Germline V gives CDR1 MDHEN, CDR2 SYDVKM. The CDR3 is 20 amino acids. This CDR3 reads CASSFRTSGGKSATYNEQFF.

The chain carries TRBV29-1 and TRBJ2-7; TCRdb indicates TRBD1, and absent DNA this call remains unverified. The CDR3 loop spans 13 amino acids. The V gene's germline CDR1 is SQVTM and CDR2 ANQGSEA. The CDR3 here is CSVEGDSNYEQYF.

This CDR3 is CATSSSPGNRNEQFF. The chain recombines TRBV15 with TRBJ2-1; the TCRdb call, TRBD1, lacks DNA for checking. Germline V gene lookup returns CDR1 LNHNV and CDR2 YYDKDF (reference sequence). The CDR3 totals 15 residues.

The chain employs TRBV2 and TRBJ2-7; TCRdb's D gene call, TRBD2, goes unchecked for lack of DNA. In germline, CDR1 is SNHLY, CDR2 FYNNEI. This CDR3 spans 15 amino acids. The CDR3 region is CASSEELGQPYEQYF.

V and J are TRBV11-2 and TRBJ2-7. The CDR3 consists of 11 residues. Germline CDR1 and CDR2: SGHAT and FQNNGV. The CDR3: CASSYHYEQYF.

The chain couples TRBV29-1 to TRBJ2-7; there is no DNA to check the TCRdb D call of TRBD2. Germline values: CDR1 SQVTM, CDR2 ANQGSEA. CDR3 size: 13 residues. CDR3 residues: CSVEGWEGYEQYF.

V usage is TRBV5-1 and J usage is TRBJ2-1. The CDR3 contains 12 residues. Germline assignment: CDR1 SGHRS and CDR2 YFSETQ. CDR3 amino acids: CASRRSENEQFF.

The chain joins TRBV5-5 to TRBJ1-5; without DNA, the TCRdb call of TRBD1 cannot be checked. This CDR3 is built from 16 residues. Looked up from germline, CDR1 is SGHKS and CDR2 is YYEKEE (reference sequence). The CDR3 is CASSPSPGTGVQPQHF. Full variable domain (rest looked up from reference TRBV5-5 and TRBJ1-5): DAGVTQSPTHLIKTRGQQVTLRCSPISGHKSVSWYQQVLGQGPQFIFQYYEKEERGRGNFPDRFSARQFPNYSSELNVNALLLGDSALYLCASSPSPGTGVQPQHFGDGTRLSIL.

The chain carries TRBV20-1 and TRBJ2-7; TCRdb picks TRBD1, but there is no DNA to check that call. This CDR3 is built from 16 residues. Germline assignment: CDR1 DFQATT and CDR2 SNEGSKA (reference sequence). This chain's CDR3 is CSASNLLAGVSYEQYF.

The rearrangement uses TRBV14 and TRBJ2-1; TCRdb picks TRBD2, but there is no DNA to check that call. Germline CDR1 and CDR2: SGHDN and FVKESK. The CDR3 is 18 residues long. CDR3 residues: CASSPRGLGFGGLGEQFF. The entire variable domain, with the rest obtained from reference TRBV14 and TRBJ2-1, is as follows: EAGVTQFPSHSVIEKGQTVTLRCDPISGHDNLYWYRRVMGKEIKFLLHFVKESKQDESGMPNNRFLAERTGGTYSTLKVQPAELEDSGVYFCASSPRGLGFGGLGEQFFGPGTRLTVL.

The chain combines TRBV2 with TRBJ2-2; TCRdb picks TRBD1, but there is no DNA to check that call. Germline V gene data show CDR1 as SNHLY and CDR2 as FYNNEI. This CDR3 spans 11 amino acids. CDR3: CASKGLGELFF. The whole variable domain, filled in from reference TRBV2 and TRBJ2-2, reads EPEVTQTPSHQVTQMGQEVILRCVPISNHLYFYWYRQILGQKVEFLVSFYNNEISEKSEIFDDQFSVERPDGSNFTLKIRSTKLEDSAMYFCASKGLGELFFGEGSRLTVL.

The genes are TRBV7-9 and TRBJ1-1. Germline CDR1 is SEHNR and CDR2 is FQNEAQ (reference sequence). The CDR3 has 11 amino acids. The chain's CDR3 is CASSYGVEAFF.

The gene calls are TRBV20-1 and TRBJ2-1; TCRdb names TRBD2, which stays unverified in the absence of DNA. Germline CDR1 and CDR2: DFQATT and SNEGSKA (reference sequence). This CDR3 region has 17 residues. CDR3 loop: CSARALSGGATYNEQFF.